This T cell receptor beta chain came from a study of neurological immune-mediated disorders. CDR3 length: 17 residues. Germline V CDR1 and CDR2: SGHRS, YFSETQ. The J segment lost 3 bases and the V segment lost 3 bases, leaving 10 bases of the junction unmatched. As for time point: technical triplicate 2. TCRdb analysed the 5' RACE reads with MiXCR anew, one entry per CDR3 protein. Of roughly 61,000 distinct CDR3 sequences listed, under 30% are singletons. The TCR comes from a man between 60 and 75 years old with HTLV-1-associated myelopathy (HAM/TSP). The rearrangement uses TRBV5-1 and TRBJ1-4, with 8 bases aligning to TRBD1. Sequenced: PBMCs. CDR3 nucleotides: TGCGCCAGCAGCTCGCCCCACGGACAGGGCGCTAATGAAAAACTGTTTTTT. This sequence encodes CASSSPHGQGANEKLFF.